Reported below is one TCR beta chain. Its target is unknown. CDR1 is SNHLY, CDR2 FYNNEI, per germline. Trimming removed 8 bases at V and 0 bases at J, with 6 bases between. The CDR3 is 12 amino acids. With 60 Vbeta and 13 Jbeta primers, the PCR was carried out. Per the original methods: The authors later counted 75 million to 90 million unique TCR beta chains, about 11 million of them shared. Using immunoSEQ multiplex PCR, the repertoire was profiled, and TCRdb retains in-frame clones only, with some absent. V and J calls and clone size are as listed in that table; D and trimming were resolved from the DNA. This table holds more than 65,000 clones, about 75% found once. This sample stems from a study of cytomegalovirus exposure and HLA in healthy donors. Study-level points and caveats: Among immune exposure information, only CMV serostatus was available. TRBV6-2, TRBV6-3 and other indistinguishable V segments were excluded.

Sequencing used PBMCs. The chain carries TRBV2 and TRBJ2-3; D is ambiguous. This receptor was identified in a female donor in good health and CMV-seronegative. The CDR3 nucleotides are TGTGCCAGCTCCTTGAGCACAGATACGCAGTATTTT. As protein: CASSLSTDTQYF.